This T cell receptor (beta chain) was captured by sequencing in a study of T cell responses to AZD1222 COVID-19 vaccine. Assay used: immunoSEQ multiplex PCR; TCRdb lists only in-frame clones, some missing. The repertoire holds approximately 150,000 clones, with approximately 93% as singletons. Regarding the study as a whole: Researchers took repertoire samples only after the peak T cell response had come. An increase in Spike-specific TCR breadth and depth was observed after two AZD1222 doses. Dominant at 160-218 and 743-854, vaccine-associated CD4 TCRs also spanned spike.

On this clone: No antigen is known for it.

The germline V gene has CDR1 SGHKS and CDR2 YYEKEE (reference sequence). The CDR3 extends over 14 amino acids. Trimming took off 2 bases at V and 3 bases at J, with 12 bases between the two ends. This TCR was recovered from an adult in good health. The sample here was peripheral blood, taken on day 0 of MenACWY control vaccination. The chain is built from TRBV5-5 and TRBJ2-7; weak D call: TRBD1 (5 bases). The CDR3 spells CASSFPARDYEQYF. The CDR3 region has the DNA TGTGCCAGCAGCTTTCCCGCCAGGGACTACGAGCAGTACTTC.